This T cell receptor beta chain is from a study of lymphopenia after photon versus proton radiotherapy. A note on this clone: What it binds is not known.

Between the trimmed V and J ends, which lost 4 bases and 1 base, there was a span of 14 bases. CDR3 length equals 16 residues. Per the germline V gene, CDR1 is MDHEN and CDR2 is SYDVKM. Sequenced by immunoSEQ multiplex PCR; TCRdb stores in-frame clones only, minus some. The sample carries 150,000 to 200,000 clones, 88% recorded once. Findings and caveats of the study: Authors raise, but do not show, better survival with proton therapy. Larger post-nadir TCR diversity loss correlated inversely with survival in deceased patients. Photon-treated patients lost naive T cells and TCR diversity; proton-treated stayed stable. After lymphocyte nadir, photon-treated repertoires showed oligoclonal expansion, especially CD8+ Temra.

The receptor's source is a man in his forties or fifties with gastric cancer. Sequencing used peripheral blood, obtained from a patient treated with photon-based radiotherapy. The rearrangement joins TRBV28 to TRBJ2-1; D call uncertain. DNA of the CDR3: TGTGCCAGCAGTTCCTCCCTTGCGGAGTCCTACAATGAGCAGTTCTTC. Protein product: CASSSSLAESYNEQFF.